This is a list of T cell receptor beta chains from one sample in a study of blood T cell repertoires in COVID-19. Assay: immunoSEQ multiplex PCR; the TCRdb copy retains only in-frame clones and omits some. The table records 450,000 to 500,000 clones, approximately 85% of them present only once. The source material was peripheral blood. The receptors derive from a human donor in a cohort sampled during active COVID-19. Both conserved end residues are part of each CDR3. The D gene is left open where the match is weak. A clone size is listed for some rows: how often the clone was seen (once, few, many), or a class if it is expanded.

CDR3 DNA: TGTGCCAGCAGTCGCGGGACTAGCGGGCGTCACAATGAGCAGTTCTTC; CDR3 protein: CASSRGTSGRHNEQFF; D gene: TRBD2; clone size: many; V gene: TRBV11-3; J gene: TRBJ2-1
CDR3 DNA: TGTGCCAGTAGCCCGACAAGACCTAATGAAAAACTGTTTTTT; CDR3 protein: CASSPTRPNEKLFF; D gene: .; clone size: .; V gene: TRBV19; J gene: TRBJ1-4
CDR3 DNA: TGCGCCAGCAGCTTTACAGGACAAGCTTTCTTT; CDR3 protein: CASSFTGQAFF; D gene: .; clone size: .; V gene: TRBV5-1; J gene: TRBJ1-1
CDR3 DNA: TGTGCCAGCAGTTACCAGGCAGGGGTTGGCGAAAAACTGTTTTTT; CDR3 protein: CASSYQAGVGEKLFF; D gene: .; clone size: .; V gene: TRBV6-5; J gene: TRBJ1-4
CDR3 DNA: TGTGCCAGTAGTATGGGAGCGGTAGCGCCACAAGAGACCCAGTACTTC; CDR3 protein: CASSMGAVAPQETQYF; D gene: .; clone size: .; V gene: TRBV19; J gene: TRBJ2-5
CDR3 DNA: TGTGCCAGCAGTCCACAACTAGCGGGAGTGGGTGAGCAGTTCTTC; CDR3 protein: CASSPQLAGVGEQFF; D gene: TRBD2; clone size: .; V gene: TRBV28; J gene: TRBJ2-1
CDR3 DNA: TGCAGTGCTAGTAAACAGCAAGAGACCCAGTACTTC; CDR3 protein: CSASKQQETQYF; D gene: .; clone size: .; V gene: TRBV20-1; J gene: TRBJ2-5
CDR3 DNA: TGTGCCAGCAGTGAGTCAGGGGCCAATGTCCTGACTTTC; CDR3 protein: CASSESGANVLTF; D gene: .; clone size: .; V gene: TRBV12-3/TRBV12-4; J gene: TRBJ2-6
CDR3 DNA: TGTGCCAGCTCACCGGGACTAGTGTTTACCGGGGAGCTGTTTTTT; CDR3 protein: CASSPGLVFTGELFF; D gene: TRBD2; clone size: .; V gene: TRBV18; J gene: TRBJ2-2
CDR3 DNA: TGCGCCAGCAGCCAAAGAGGTTTCAGGGTTGGTGACGCCGACAATGAGCAGTTCTTC; CDR3 protein: CASSQRGFRVGDADNEQFF; D gene: .; clone size: .; V gene: TRBV4-1; J gene: TRBJ2-1
CDR3 DNA: TGTGCCAGCAGCATTGCACAGGGGAATGAAGCTTTCTTT; CDR3 protein: CASSIAQGNEAFF; D gene: TRBD1; clone size: .; V gene: TRBV7-9; J gene: TRBJ1-1
CDR3 DNA: TGTGCCACCAGTGACCCTCTCCTGGGTAAGAGGTATGGCTACACCTTC; CDR3 protein: CATSDPLLGKRYGYTF; D gene: .; clone size: .; V gene: TRBV24-1; J gene: TRBJ1-2
CDR3 DNA: TGTGCCAGCAGCTTGGGGACAGGGAGACCCGAGCAGTACTTC; CDR3 protein: CASSLGTGRPEQYF; D gene: TRBD1; clone size: .; V gene: TRBV11-3; J gene: TRBJ2-7
CDR3 DNA: TGTGCCAGCAGTTCAAGGGACTTCGAGCAGTACTTC; CDR3 protein: CASSSRDFEQYF; D gene: .; clone size: .; V gene: TRBV27; J gene: TRBJ2-7
CDR3 DNA: TGTGCCAGTAACCCCGGCGGCGGCTTTTCCTACAATGAGCAGTTCTTC; CDR3 protein: CASNPGGGFSYNEQFF; D gene: .; clone size: .; V gene: TRBV19; J gene: TRBJ2-1
CDR3 DNA: TGTGCCATCAGTGACAGGGGGCGCTTATCTTATAACTATGGCTACACCTTC; CDR3 protein: CAISDRGRLSYNYGYTF; D gene: TRBD1; clone size: .; V gene: TRBV10-3; J gene: TRBJ1-2
CDR3 DNA: TGCGCCAGCAGCCAAGATCCCAGGGGACGGGAGCTGTTTTTT; CDR3 protein: CASSQDPRGRELFF; D gene: .; clone size: .; V gene: TRBV4-3; J gene: TRBJ2-2
CDR3 DNA: TGTGCCTCTCCCCCCCGGGGGGCCGGTAACTATGGCTACACCTTC; CDR3 protein: CASPPRGAGNYGYTF; D gene: .; clone size: .; V gene: TRBV30; J gene: TRBJ1-2
CDR3 DNA: TGTGCCAGCAGCTCTCGCCGCAGGGGACCCTATGGCTACACCTTC; CDR3 protein: CASSSRRRGPYGYTF; D gene: .; clone size: few; V gene: TRBV3-1/TRBV3-2; J gene: TRBJ1-2
CDR3 DNA: TGTGCCTGGAGTGTACGGTCACAGACTGAAGCTTTCTTT; CDR3 protein: CAWSVRSQTEAFF; D gene: .; clone size: once; V gene: TRBV30; J gene: TRBJ1-1
CDR3 DNA: TGTGCCTGGAGTGCCCTTGAGGGAGGCGGGGGCTACACCTTC; CDR3 protein: CAWSALEGGGGYTF; D gene: .; clone size: .; V gene: TRBV30; J gene: TRBJ1-2
CDR3 DNA: TGTGCCAGCAGCTTCGGGGGTCAGCCCCAGCATTTT; CDR3 protein: CASSFGGQPQHF; D gene: .; clone size: .; V gene: TRBV7-9; J gene: TRBJ1-5
CDR3 DNA: TGTGCCAGTAGGAACCCCGGGACTAGCGATATCAATGAGCAGTTCTTC; CDR3 protein: CASRNPGTSDINEQFF; D gene: TRBD2; clone size: many; V gene: TRBV19; J gene: TRBJ2-1
CDR3 DNA: TGCGCCAGCAGCTTCGAAGGGGGACCCTACGAGCAGTACTTC; CDR3 protein: CASSFEGGPYEQYF; D gene: .; clone size: .; V gene: TRBV5-1; J gene: TRBJ2-7
CDR3 DNA: TGTGCCACCCGGAGCGGGAGTTCCGGTACGCAGTATTTT; CDR3 protein: CATRSGSSGTQYF; D gene: TRBD2; clone size: .; V gene: TRBV24-1; J gene: TRBJ2-3
CDR3 DNA: TGTGCCAGCACTTATTCCTACGAGCAGTACTTC; CDR3 protein: CASTYSYEQYF; D gene: .; clone size: .; V gene: TRBV28; J gene: TRBJ2-7
CDR3 DNA: TGTGCCACCAGCAGATCCATGACGGCGGGGGGAAGCTACACCTTC; CDR3 protein: CATSRSMTAGGSYTF; D gene: .; clone size: .; V gene: TRBV15; J gene: TRBJ1-2
CDR3 DNA: TGTGCCAGCAGCCAAGATCTGGCGGGAGATATCAACGAGCAGTACTTC; CDR3 protein: CASSQDLAGDINEQYF; D gene: TRBD2; clone size: .; V gene: TRBV3-1/TRBV3-2; J gene: TRBJ2-7
CDR3 DNA: TGTGCCAGCAGCGTAGCCCCTAGCGGGAACCTAAACTCCTACGAGCAGTACTTC; CDR3 protein: CASSVAPSGNLNSYEQYF; D gene: TRBD2; clone size: .; V gene: TRBV9; J gene: TRBJ2-7
CDR3 DNA: TGTGCCAGCAGCGTGGCTGGAGCCGGGGAGCTGTTTTTT; CDR3 protein: CASSVAGAGELFF; D gene: .; clone size: once; V gene: TRBV11-2; J gene: TRBJ2-2
CDR3 DNA: TGTGCCAGCAGCGCAGGACAGGTCCTCCGGGCCTACGAGCAGTACTTC; CDR3 protein: CASSAGQVLRAYEQYF; D gene: TRBD1; clone size: .; V gene: TRBV7-9; J gene: TRBJ2-7
CDR3 DNA: TGTGCCAGCAGCTTTGCTGAATTCGACTCTATCGGAGTAAATTCACCCCTCCACTTT; CDR3 protein: CASSFAEFDSIGVNSPLHF; D gene: .; clone size: .; V gene: TRBV7-2; J gene: TRBJ1-6
CDR3 DNA: TGTGCCAGCAGCTTAGGCGGACAGGGGGGGACTGAAGCTTTCTTT; CDR3 protein: CASSLGGQGGTEAFF; D gene: TRBD1; clone size: .; V gene: TRBV7-9; J gene: TRBJ1-1
CDR3 DNA: TGTGCCAGCTCGATATCGCGGGAAGGAGTCTCGCGTTACGAGCAGTACTTC; CDR3 protein: CASSISREGVSRYEQYF; D gene: .; clone size: .; V gene: TRBV2; J gene: TRBJ2-7
CDR3 DNA: TGTGCCATCAGTACCGGGACTAGCCCATACAATGAGCAGTTCTTC; CDR3 protein: CAISTGTSPYNEQFF; D gene: TRBD2; clone size: .; V gene: TRBV10-3; J gene: TRBJ2-1
CDR3 DNA: TGTGCCAGCAGCTTGGGGGCTACTGGAAACACCATATATTTT; CDR3 protein: CASSLGATGNTIYF; D gene: .; clone size: .; V gene: TRBV5-4; J gene: TRBJ1-3
CDR3 DNA: TGTGCCAGCAGCCGGAGGGCCGGCCCAGATACGCAGTATTTT; CDR3 protein: CASSRRAGPDTQYF; D gene: .; clone size: .; V gene: TRBV3-1/TRBV3-2; J gene: TRBJ2-3
CDR3 DNA: TGTGCCAGCACTCAATCCGGACTAGCGGGATTCACCGGGGAGCTGTTTTTT; CDR3 protein: CASTQSGLAGFTGELFF; D gene: TRBD2; clone size: .; V gene: TRBV25-1; J gene: TRBJ2-2
CDR3 DNA: TGTGCCAGCAGTATGGACAGGGGAGATTGGTCCTATGGCTACACCTTC; CDR3 protein: CASSMDRGDWSYGYTF; D gene: TRBD1; clone size: .; V gene: TRBV27; J gene: TRBJ1-2
CDR3 DNA: TGTGCCAGCAGTCCAACTAGCGGGCTAACCTACGAGCAGTACTTC; CDR3 protein: CASSPTSGLTYEQYF; D gene: TRBD2; clone size: .; V gene: TRBV27; J gene: TRBJ2-7
CDR3 DNA: TGTGCCAGCAGCTCACAGGGGTCGACTAATGAAAAACTGTTTTTT; CDR3 protein: CASSSQGSTNEKLFF; D gene: TRBD1; clone size: .; V gene: TRBV5-6; J gene: TRBJ1-4
CDR3 DNA: TGTGCCAGCAGTTCGACCCAACGGGACAGTTCTGATGGCTACACCTTC; CDR3 protein: CASSSTQRDSSDGYTF; D gene: TRBD1; clone size: .; V gene: TRBV6-5; J gene: TRBJ1-2
CDR3 DNA: TGTGCCAGCAGTTCCACCTCCCCGGGTCGGACCCAGTACTTC; CDR3 protein: CASSSTSPGRTQYF; D gene: .; clone size: .; V gene: TRBV28; J gene: TRBJ2-5
CDR3 DNA: TGTGCCAGCAGCTTAGGGGCTGTGGGGAGGCACACTGAAGCTTTCTTT; CDR3 protein: CASSLGAVGRHTEAFF; D gene: .; clone size: .; V gene: TRBV7-9; J gene: TRBJ1-1
CDR3 DNA: TGTGCCAGCAGTGATATACCCCGACAGGGGTCTACCAAAAACATTCAGTACTTC; CDR3 protein: CASSDIPRQGSTKNIQYF; D gene: TRBD1; clone size: .; V gene: TRBV2; J gene: TRBJ2-4
CDR3 DNA: TGTGCCAGTAGTATACAGGATACAGGTCCGAATGAGCAGTTCTTC; CDR3 protein: CASSIQDTGPNEQFF; D gene: .; clone size: .; V gene: TRBV19; J gene: TRBJ2-1
CDR3 DNA: TGTGCCAGCAGCCCGGGGACAGCCTACGAGCAGTACTTC; CDR3 protein: CASSPGTAYEQYF; D gene: TRBD1; clone size: .; V gene: TRBV3-1/TRBV3-2; J gene: TRBJ2-7